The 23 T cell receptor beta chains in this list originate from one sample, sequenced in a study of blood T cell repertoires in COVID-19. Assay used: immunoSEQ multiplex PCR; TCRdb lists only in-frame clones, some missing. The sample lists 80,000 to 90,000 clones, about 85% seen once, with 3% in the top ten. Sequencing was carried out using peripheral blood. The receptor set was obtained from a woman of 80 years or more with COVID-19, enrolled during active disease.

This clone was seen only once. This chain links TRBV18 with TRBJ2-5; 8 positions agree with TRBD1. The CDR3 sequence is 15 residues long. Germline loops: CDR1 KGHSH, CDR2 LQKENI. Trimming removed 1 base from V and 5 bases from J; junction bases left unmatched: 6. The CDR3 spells CASSPLTGGRETQYF. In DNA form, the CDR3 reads TGTGCCAGCTCACCACTCACAGGGGGACGGGAGACCCAGTACTTC.

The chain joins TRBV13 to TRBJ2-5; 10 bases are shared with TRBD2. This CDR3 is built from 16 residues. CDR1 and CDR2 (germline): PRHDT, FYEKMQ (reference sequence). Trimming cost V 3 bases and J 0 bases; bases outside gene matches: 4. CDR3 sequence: CASSFFSGGYQETQYF. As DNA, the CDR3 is TGTGCCAGCAGCTTCTTTAGCGGGGGGTACCAAGAGACCCAGTACTTC.

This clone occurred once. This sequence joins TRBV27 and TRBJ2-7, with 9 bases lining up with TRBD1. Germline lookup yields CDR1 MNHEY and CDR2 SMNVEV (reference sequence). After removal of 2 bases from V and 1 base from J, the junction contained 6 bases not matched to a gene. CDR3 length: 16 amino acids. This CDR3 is CASSLVWDRESYEQYF. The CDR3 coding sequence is TGTGCCAGCAGTTTAGTATGGGACAGGGAATCCTACGAGCAGTACTTC.

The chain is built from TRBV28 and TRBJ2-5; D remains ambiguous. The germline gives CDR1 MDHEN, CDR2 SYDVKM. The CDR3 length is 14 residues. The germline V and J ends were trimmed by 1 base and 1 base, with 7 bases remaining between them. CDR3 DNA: TGTGCCAGCAGTTTATCGGCAGGCCAAGAGACCCAGTACTTC. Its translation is CASSLSAGQETQYF.

In DNA form, the CDR3 reads TGTGCCAGCTCCATCGGGGGTGAGCAGTTCTTC. It specifies CASSIGGEQFF. The J gene is TRBJ2-1, the V gene TRBV18; TRBD2 might be the D (6 bases). The germline gives CDR1 KGHSH, CDR2 LQKENI. V shed 6 bases and J shed 9 bases, with 9 bases lying between them. CDR3 length: 11 amino acids.

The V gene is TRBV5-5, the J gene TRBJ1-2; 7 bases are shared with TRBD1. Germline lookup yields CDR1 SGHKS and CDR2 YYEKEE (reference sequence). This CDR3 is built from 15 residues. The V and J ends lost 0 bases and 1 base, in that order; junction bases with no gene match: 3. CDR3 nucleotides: TGTGCCAGCAGCTTGGTGCAGGGGGGTAACTATGGCTACACCTTC. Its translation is CASSLVQGGNYGYTF.

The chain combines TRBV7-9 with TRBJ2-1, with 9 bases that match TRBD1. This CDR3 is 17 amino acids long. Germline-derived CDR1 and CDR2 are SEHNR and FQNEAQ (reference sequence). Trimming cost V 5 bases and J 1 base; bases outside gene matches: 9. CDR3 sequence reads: CASSPNTGGVSYNEQFF. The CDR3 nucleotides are TGTGCCAGCAGCCCAAATACAGGGGGCGTTTCCTACAATGAGCAGTTCTTC.

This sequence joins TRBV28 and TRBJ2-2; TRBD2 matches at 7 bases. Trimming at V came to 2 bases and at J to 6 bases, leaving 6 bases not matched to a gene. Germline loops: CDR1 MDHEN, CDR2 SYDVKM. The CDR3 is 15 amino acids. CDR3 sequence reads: CASSLGGERAGELFF. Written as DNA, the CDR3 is TGTGCCAGCAGTTTAGGGGGGGAGCGGGCCGGGGAGCTGTTTTTT.

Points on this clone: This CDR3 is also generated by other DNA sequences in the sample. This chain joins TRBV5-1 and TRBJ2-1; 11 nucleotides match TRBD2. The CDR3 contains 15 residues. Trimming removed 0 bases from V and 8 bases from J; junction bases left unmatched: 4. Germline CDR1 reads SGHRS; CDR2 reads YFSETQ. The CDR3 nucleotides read TGCGCCAGCAGCTTGGGGCTAGCGGGAGGATATGAGCAGTTCTTC. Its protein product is CASSLGLAGGYEQFF.

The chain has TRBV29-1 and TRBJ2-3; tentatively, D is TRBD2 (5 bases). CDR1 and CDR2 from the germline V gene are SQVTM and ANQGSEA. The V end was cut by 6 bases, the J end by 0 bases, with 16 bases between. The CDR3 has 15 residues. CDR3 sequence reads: CSVPPQRGSTDTQYF. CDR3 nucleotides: TGCAGCGTCCCCCCCCAACGGGGTAGCACAGATACGCAGTATTTT.

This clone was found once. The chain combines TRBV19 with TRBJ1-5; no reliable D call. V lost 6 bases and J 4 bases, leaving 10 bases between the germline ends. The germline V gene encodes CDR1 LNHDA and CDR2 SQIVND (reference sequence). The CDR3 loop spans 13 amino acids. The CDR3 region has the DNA TGTGCCAGTAGCCGCGAGAGAAATCAGCCCCAGCATTTT. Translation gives CASSRERNQPQHF.

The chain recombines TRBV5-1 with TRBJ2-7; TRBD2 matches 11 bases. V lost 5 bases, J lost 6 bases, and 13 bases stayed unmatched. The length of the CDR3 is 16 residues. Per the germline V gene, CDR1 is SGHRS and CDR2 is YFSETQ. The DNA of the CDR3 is TGCGCCAGCAGAACTAGCGGGGGTTCCCTACTACTCGAGCAGTACTTC. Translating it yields CASRTSGGSLLLEQYF.

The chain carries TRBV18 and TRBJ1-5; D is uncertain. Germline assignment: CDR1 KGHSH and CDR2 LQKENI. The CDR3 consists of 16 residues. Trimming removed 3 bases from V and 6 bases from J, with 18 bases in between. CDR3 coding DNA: TGTGCCAGCTCACCTTTAGCCCCCGAGTTAGGTCAGCCCCAGCATTTT. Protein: CASSPLAPELGQPQHF.

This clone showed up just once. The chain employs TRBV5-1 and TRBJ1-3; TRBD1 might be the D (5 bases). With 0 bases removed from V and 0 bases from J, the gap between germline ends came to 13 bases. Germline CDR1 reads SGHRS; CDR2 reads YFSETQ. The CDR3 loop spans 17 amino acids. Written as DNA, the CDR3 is TGCGCCAGCAGCTTGGCGGTAGGGGTCTACTCTGGAAACACCATATATTTT. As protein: CASSLAVGVYSGNTIYF.

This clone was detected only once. CDR3 in amino acids: CASRQGLSIYNEQFF. The CDR3 bases are TGTGCCAGCAGACAGGGTCTCTCAATTTACAATGAGCAGTTCTTC. The V and J genes are TRBV27 and TRBJ2-1, with TRBD1 as a possible D gene (6 bases). Germline loops: CDR1 MNHEY, CDR2 SMNVEV (reference sequence). Trimming cost V 6 bases and J 4 bases, with 16 bases left between them. The CDR3 runs 15 residues.

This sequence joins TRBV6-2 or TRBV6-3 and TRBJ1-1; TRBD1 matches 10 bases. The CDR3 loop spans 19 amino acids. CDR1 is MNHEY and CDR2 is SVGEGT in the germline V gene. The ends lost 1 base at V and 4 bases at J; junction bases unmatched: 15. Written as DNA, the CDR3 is TGTGCCAGCAGTTACTTCCTAGCCGGGACAGGGGAAGCGGGCACTGAAGCTTTCTTT. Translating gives CASSYFLAGTGEAGTEAFF.

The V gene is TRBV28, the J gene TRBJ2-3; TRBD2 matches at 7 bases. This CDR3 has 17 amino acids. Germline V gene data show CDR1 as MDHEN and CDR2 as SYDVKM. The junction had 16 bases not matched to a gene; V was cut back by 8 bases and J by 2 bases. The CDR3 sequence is CASAIGSGGWATDTQYF. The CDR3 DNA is TGTGCCAGCGCCATTGGATCCGGGGGGTGGGCCACAGATACGCAGTATTTT.

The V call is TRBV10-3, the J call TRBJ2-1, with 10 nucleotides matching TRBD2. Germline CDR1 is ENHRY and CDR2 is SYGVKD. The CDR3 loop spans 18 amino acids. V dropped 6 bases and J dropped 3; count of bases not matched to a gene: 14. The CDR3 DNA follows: TGTGCCATCAGGGAAGCTATGGCTAGCGGGAGAGGCTACAATGAGCAGTTCTTC. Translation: CAIREAMASGRGYNEQFF.

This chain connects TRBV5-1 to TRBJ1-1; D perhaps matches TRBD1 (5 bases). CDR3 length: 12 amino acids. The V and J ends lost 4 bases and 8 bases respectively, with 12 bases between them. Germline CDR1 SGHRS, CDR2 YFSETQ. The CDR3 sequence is CASSEQGWEAFF. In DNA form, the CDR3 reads TGCGCCAGCAGCGAGCAGGGTTGGGAAGCTTTCTTT.

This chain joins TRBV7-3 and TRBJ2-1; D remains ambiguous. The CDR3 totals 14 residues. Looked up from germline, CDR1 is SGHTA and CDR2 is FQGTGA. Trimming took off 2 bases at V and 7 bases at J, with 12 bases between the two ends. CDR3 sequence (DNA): TGTGCCAGCAGCTTATATTCCTCCGGGAATGAGCAGTTCTTC. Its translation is CASSLYSSGNEQFF.

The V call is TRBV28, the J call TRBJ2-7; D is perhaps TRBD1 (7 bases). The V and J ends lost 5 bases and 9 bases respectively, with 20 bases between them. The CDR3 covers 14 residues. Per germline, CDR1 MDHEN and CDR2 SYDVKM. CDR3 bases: TGTGCCAGCAGTGGCGGGACAGTCCTATATGTGCAGTACTTC. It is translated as CASSGGTVLYVQYF.

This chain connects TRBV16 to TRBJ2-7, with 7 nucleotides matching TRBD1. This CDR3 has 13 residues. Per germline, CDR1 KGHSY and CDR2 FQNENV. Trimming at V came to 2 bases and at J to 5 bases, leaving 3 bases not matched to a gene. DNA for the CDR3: TGTGCCAGCAGCCAACAACAGGGGCACGAGCAGTACTTC. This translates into CASSQQQGHEQYF.

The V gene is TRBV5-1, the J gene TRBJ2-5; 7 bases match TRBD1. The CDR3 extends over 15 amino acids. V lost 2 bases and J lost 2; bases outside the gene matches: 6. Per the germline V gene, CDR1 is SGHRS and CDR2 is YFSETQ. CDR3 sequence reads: CASSFGTDLQETQYF. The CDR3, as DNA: TGCGCCAGCAGCTTTGGGACAGATTTACAAGAGACCCAGTACTTC.